The 31 T cell receptor beta chains presented below share a single source sample, sequenced in a study of vaccination effects on CD4 cells after COVID-19. Antigen-specific CD4+ T cells were expanded with viral peptide pools in the ViraFEST assay before sequencing. Following culture for nine to ten days, CD4+ T cells were isolated. Among the vaccine recipients, none had a prior SARS-CoV-2 infection, and nucleocapsid antibodies were negative. These receptors' targets are unknown. Profiling relied on immunoSEQ multiplex PCR, and the TCRdb table lists in-frame clones only, not all of them. In the table there are 35,000 to 40,000 clones, 66% of which are singletons. The input for sequencing was CD4+ T cells from PBMCs cultured with HCoV-OC43 spike peptides, taken before COVID-19 vaccination. Subset here: HCoV-OC43 spike overlapping peptide pool stimulation. The source is a human donor who received a COVID-19 vaccine.

This chain joins TRBV9 and TRBJ2-3; 10 bases fit TRBD2. After removal of 2 bases from V and 1 base from J, the junction contained 1 base not matched to a gene. CDR1 and CDR2 from the germline V gene are SGDLS and YYNGEE. The CDR3 is 15 residues long. CDR3: CASSVGTSGTDTQYF. The CDR3 DNA reads as TGTGCCAGCAGCGTGGGGACTAGCGGCACAGATACGCAGTATTTT.

This clone was detected only a few times. In DNA form, the CDR3 reads TGCGCCAGCAGCTTGGAAGGGCGGGCTGAAAAACTGTTTTTT. Encoded protein: CASSLEGRAEKLFF. The J gene is TRBJ1-4, the V gene TRBV5-1; D call uncertain. In germline, CDR1 is SGHRS, CDR2 YFSETQ. V was clipped by 0 bases and J by 7 bases, with 10 bases between them. The CDR3 has 14 residues.

The chain has TRBV27 and TRBJ2-7; TRBD2 matches 9 bases. The V and J ends lost 4 bases and 7 bases, in that order; junction bases with no gene match: 8. The CDR3 totals 14 residues. Germline CDR1 and CDR2: MNHEY and SMNVEV (reference sequence). This CDR3 is CASSWVSGGVEQYF. The DNA of the CDR3 is TGTGCCAGCAGTTGGGTTAGCGGGGGAGTAGAGCAGTACTTC.

The rearrangement joins TRBV14 to TRBJ1-1; D unresolved. Looked up from germline, CDR1 is SGHDN and CDR2 is FVKESK. With 9 bases removed from V and 3 bases from J, the gap between germline ends came to 20 bases. The CDR3 is 15 amino acids. CDR3 loop: CASKGLWARDTEAFF. The CDR3 DNA reads as TGTGCCAGTAAAGGGCTATGGGCCCGGGACACTGAAGCTTTCTTT.

V usage is TRBV12-5 and J usage is TRBJ2-5, with 9 bases lining up with TRBD2. V lost 8 bases, J lost 6 bases, and 7 bases stayed unmatched. CDR1 LGHNT and CDR2 FRNRAP come from the germline V gene. CDR3 length: 13 residues. In DNA form, the CDR3 reads TGTGCTAGTCGTTCCGGGACTAGCCAGACCCAGTACTTC. Protein sequence: CASRSGTSQTQYF.

The V and J genes are TRBV28 and TRBJ2-5, with 7 bases identical to TRBD2. The CDR3 runs to 13 residues. CDR1 and CDR2 from the germline V gene are MDHEN and SYDVKM. Trimming cost V 2 bases and J 5 bases; bases outside gene matches: 2. For the CDR3, the DNA is TGTGCCAGCAGTTTAGCGGGGGACGAGACCCAGTACTTC. This translates into CASSLAGDETQYF.

This clone was seen once. The chain employs TRBV5-1 and TRBJ2-2; 12 bases are shared with TRBD2. Per germline, CDR1 SGHRS and CDR2 YFSETQ. V shed 1 base, J shed 1 base, and the junction held 11 bases outside the gene matches. This CDR3 contains 20 residues. The CDR3 nucleotides are TGCGCCAGCAGCTTGCCGCGACTTCCGACTAGCGGGAGGAACACCGGGGAGCTGTTTTTT. Translation: CASSLPRLPTSGRNTGELFF.

V gene TRBV7-9 combines with J gene TRBJ2-7, with TRBD1 matching 8 bases. The CDR3 spans 12 residues. Germline CDR1 is SEHNR and CDR2 is FQNEAQ (reference sequence). The ends lost 5 bases at V and 5 bases at J; junction bases unmatched: 2. The CDR3 spells CASSATGDEQYF. The CDR3 nucleotides read TGTGCCAGCAGCGCGACAGGGGACGAGCAGTACTTC. Complete variable domain (other parts from reference TRBV7-9 and TRBJ2-7): DTGVSQNPRHKITKRGQNVTFRCDPISEHNRLYWYRQTLGQGPEFLTYFQNEAQLEKSRLLSDRFSAERPKGSFSTLEIQRTEQGDSAMYLCASSATGDEQYFGPGTRLTVT.

This clone occurred a few times. The gene calls are TRBV7-2 and TRBJ2-1; the D is unclear. Trimming left V 1 base short and J 5 bases short, with 9 bases between. This CDR3 region has 14 residues. Germline loops: CDR1 SGHTA, CDR2 FQGNSA. The CDR3 coding sequence is TGTGCCAGCAGCTTAGGGGTACACAACAATGAGCAGTTCTTC. Protein product: CASSLGVHNNEQFF.

This clone was found a few times. The chain carries TRBV27 and TRBJ1-1; no clear D gene. Trimming cost V 2 bases and J 4 bases, with 11 bases left between them. Per the germline V gene, CDR1 is MNHEY and CDR2 is SMNVEV (reference sequence). This CDR3 contains 14 residues. The CDR3 region is CASSLSTSSTEAFF. DNA of the CDR3: TGTGCCAGCAGTTTAAGTACCTCGAGCACTGAAGCTTTCTTT.

This clone appeared a few times. The rearrangement joins TRBV7-9 to TRBJ2-1; 15 bases are shared with TRBD2. CDR1 is SEHNR, CDR2 FQNEAQ, per germline (reference sequence). Trimming removed 5 bases from V and 9 bases from J; junction bases left unmatched: 5. This CDR3 spans 15 amino acids. The CDR3 loop is CASSPRTSGRGEQFF. DNA for the CDR3: TGTGCCAGCAGCCCCCGGACTAGCGGGAGGGGTGAGCAGTTCTTC.

This chain joins TRBV7-2 and TRBJ2-5; no clear D gene. CDR1 SGHTA and CDR2 FQGNSA come from the germline V gene. CDR3 length equals 12 residues. The V gene lost 8 bases and the J gene lost 1 base, with 8 bases spanning the gap. The CDR3 DNA follows: TGTGCCAGCTCAACACCCCAAGAGACCCAGTACTTC. This sequence encodes CASSTPQETQYF. Drawing the rest from reference TRBV7-2 and TRBJ2-5, the complete variable domain is GAGVSQSPSNKVTEKGKDVELRCDPISGHTALYWYRQSLGQGLEFLIYFQGNSAPDKSGLPSDRFSAERTGGSVSTLTIQRTQQEDSAVYLCASSTPQETQYFGPGTRLLVL.

This rearrangement joins TRBV18 to TRBJ2-1; TRBD2 is a possible D gene (7 bases). The CDR3 extends over 16 amino acids. Trimming took off 0 bases at V and 8 bases at J, with 17 bases between the two ends. In germline, CDR1 is KGHSH, CDR2 LQKENI. CDR3 sequence reads: CASSPPGGARGDEQFF. As DNA, the CDR3 is TGTGCCAGCTCACCACCGGGGGGGGCGCGAGGGGATGAGCAGTTCTTC.

This chain uses TRBV9 with TRBJ2-3; 10 bases map to TRBD2. This CDR3 comprises 16 residues. CDR1 is SGDLS, CDR2 YYNGEE, per germline. Unmatched junction bases numbered 6, after V lost 0 bases and J lost 5 bases. The CDR3 protein is CASSVATSGAGDTQYF. The CDR3 region has the DNA TGTGCCAGCAGCGTAGCTACTAGCGGGGCTGGAGATACGCAGTATTTT.

J is TRBJ1-1 and V is TRBV18, with 11 bases lining up with TRBD1. The CDR3 has 16 residues. The germline gives CDR1 KGHSH, CDR2 LQKENI. V gave up 1 base and J gave up 2 bases; unmatched junction bases: 3. CDR3: CASSPLGTGGNTEAFF. CDR3 nucleotide sequence: TGTGCCAGCTCACCACTGGGGACAGGGGGTAACACTGAAGCTTTCTTT. The whole variable domain, remainder taken from reference TRBV18 and TRBJ1-1, is NAGVMQNPRHLVRRRGQEARLRCSPMKGHSHVYWYRQLPEEGLKFMVYLQKENIIDESGMPKERFSAEFPKEGPSILRIQQVVRGDSAAYFCASSPLGTGGNTEAFFGQGTRLTVV.

J is TRBJ2-4 and V is TRBV7-9, with 8 positions matching TRBD1. The CDR3 runs to 17 residues. CDR1 is SEHNR, CDR2 FQNEAQ, per germline (reference sequence). The V and J ends lost 4 bases and 1 base, in that order; junction bases with no gene match: 9. The CDR3 protein is CASSSSTGERAKNIQYF. CDR3 nucleotide sequence: TGTGCCAGCAGCTCCTCGACAGGGGAGAGGGCCAAAAACATTCAGTACTTC.

This clone came up a few times. This sequence joins TRBV19 and TRBJ2-1; the match to TRBD2 covers 10 bases. The J segment lost 6 bases and the V segment lost 7 bases, leaving 9 bases of the junction unmatched. The CDR3 spans 15 residues. Per germline, CDR1 LNHDA and CDR2 SQIVND (reference sequence). CDR3 amino acids: CASKRTGTSANEQFF. Written as DNA, the CDR3 is TGTGCCAGTAAACGTACCGGGACTAGCGCCAATGAGCAGTTCTTC.

V and J are TRBV7-2 and TRBJ1-4; a possible D gene is TRBD1 (5 bases). The CDR3 has 14 amino acids. The germline gives CDR1 SGHTA, CDR2 FQGNSA. The V and J ends lost 4 bases and 12 bases respectively, with 18 bases between them. DNA of the CDR3: TGTGCCAGCAGCTATTTACCAGGGACGGCGGAACTGTTTTTT. Translating it yields CASSYLPGTAELFF.

At least ten counts were recorded for this clone. This rearrangement joins TRBV18 to TRBJ1-1; no clear D gene. The ends were cut back, 8 bases at V and 0 bases at J, with 10 bases in the middle. CDR3 length: 13 residues. Germline values: CDR1 KGHSH, CDR2 LQKENI. The CDR3 DNA is TGTGCCAGCAGGGTAGCCATGAACACTGAAGCTTTCTTT. It is translated as CASRVAMNTEAFF.

The rearrangement links TRBV19 to TRBJ1-2, with 7 nucleotides matching TRBD1. The CDR3 has 15 residues. Germline V lookup: CDR1 LNHDA, CDR2 SQIVND (reference sequence). The J segment lost 1 base and the V segment lost 3 bases, leaving 5 bases of the junction unmatched. CDR3 sequence: CASSIGTVINYGYTF. The CDR3 region has the DNA TGTGCCAGTAGTATCGGGACAGTCATTAACTATGGCTACACCTTC.

The J gene is TRBJ1-2, the V gene TRBV5-4; the match to TRBD1 covers 7 bases. Germline CDR1 reads SGHNT; CDR2 reads YYREEE (reference sequence). The trim removed 0 bases at V and 0 bases at J, leaving 5 bases unmatched. The CDR3 is 16 residues long. CDR3 DNA sequence: TGTGCCAGCAGCTTGGCGGGACAGCTAGCTAACTATGGCTACACCTTC. Encoded protein: CASSLAGQLANYGYTF.

This clone was observed once. The chain couples TRBV15 to TRBJ2-1; D possibly corresponds to TRBD1 (6 bases). The CDR3 extends over 17 amino acids. Germline CDR1 and CDR2: LNHNV and YYDKDF (reference sequence). The V and J ends lost 1 base and 3 bases respectively, with 16 bases between them. CDR3 sequence reads: CATSRVGTSNLYNEQFF. CDR3 coding DNA: TGTGCCACCAGCAGAGTCGGGACATCCAATCTCTACAATGAGCAGTTCTTC.

This clone was recorded only once. The genes are TRBV3-1 (or the pseudogene TRBV3-2) and TRBJ2-2; 8 bases line up with TRBD1. J gave up 0 bases and V 6 bases, and 3 bases lay outside the gene matches. Germline lookup yields CDR1 LGHDT and CDR2 YNNKEL (reference sequence). The CDR3 totals 15 residues. The DNA for the CDR3 is TGTGCCAGCAGATCGACAGGGGCGAACACCGGGGAGCTGTTTTTT. Its protein is CASRSTGANTGELFF.

The CDR3 DNA reads TGTGCCAGCAGCTTCGGCAGAAGTAATGAGCAGTTCTTC. Its translation: CASSFGRSNEQFF. The genes are TRBV11-2 and TRBJ2-1; D remains ambiguous. Germline lookup yields CDR1 SGHAT and CDR2 FQNNGV. This CDR3 spans 13 amino acids. Between the trimmed V and J ends, which lost 3 bases and 7 bases, there was a span of 10 bases.

The chain has TRBV19 and TRBJ2-5; weak D call: TRBD2 (6 bases). Between the trimmed V and J ends, which lost 4 bases and 5 bases, there was a span of 17 bases. Looked up from germline, CDR1 is LNHDA and CDR2 is SQIVND (reference sequence). This CDR3 has 15 amino acids. The CDR3 nucleotides read TGTGCCAGTAGTAGGATTAGCGGCCCGAAGGAGACCCAGTACTTC. Amino acid sequence: CASSRISGPKETQYF.

This clone was counted a few times. This sequence joins TRBV5-1 and TRBJ2-3, with TRBD2 matching over 8 bases. Trimming at V came to 5 bases and at J to 0 bases, leaving 5 bases not matched to a gene. In germline, CDR1 is SGHRS, CDR2 YFSETQ. The CDR3 is made up of 15 amino acids. In nucleotides, the CDR3 is TGCGCCAGCAGGGGTAGCGGGACTAGCACAGATACGCAGTATTTT. Amino acids: CASRGSGTSTDTQYF.

J is TRBJ2-1 and V is TRBV5-1, with D possibly matching TRBD1 (6 bases). The V and J ends lost 2 bases and 1 base respectively, with 7 bases between them. This CDR3 contains 14 residues. Germline loops: CDR1 SGHRS, CDR2 YFSETQ. In DNA, the CDR3 is TGCGCCAGCAGCTTAGGGGGTTCCTACAATGAGCAGTTCTTC. Its translation: CASSLGGSYNEQFF.

The rearrangement uses TRBV19 and TRBJ2-7; possibly TRBD1 or TRBD2 for D (6 bases each). Germline CDR1 and CDR2: LNHDA and SQIVND (reference sequence). The length of the CDR3 is 15 residues. V was clipped by 5 bases and J by 3 bases, with 17 bases between them. The CDR3 nucleotides read TGTGCCAGTAGTTACCTGGGGGGCAGGATCTACGAGCAGTACTTC. Residues: CASSYLGGRIYEQYF.

The rearrangement links TRBV24-1 to TRBJ2-1; D unclear. The CDR3 extends over 12 amino acids. V was cut by 8 bases and J by 3 bases, with 7 bases left in between. Germline V gene data show CDR1 as KGHDR and CDR2 as SFDVKD. CDR3 coding DNA: TGTGCCACCAAGGCCAGCTACAATGAGCAGTTCTTC. Its protein product is CATKASYNEQFF.

This clone has only a few counts. The V call is TRBV5-1, the J call TRBJ1-1, with 9 bases lining up with TRBD1. Germline loops: CDR1 SGHRS, CDR2 YFSETQ. The CDR3 has 15 residues. V lost 3 bases, J lost 4 bases, and 7 bases stayed unmatched. The CDR3 here is CASSSGTGSGTEAFF. In DNA form, the CDR3 reads TGCGCCAGCAGCTCTGGGACAGGGTCGGGCACTGAAGCTTTCTTT.

This chain uses TRBV5-1 with TRBJ2-3; 12 nucleotides align to TRBD2. In germline, CDR1 is SGHRS, CDR2 YFSETQ. The CDR3 extends over 15 amino acids. V lost 5 bases, J lost 2 bases, and 3 bases stayed unmatched. CDR3 DNA: TGCGCCAGCAGACGGACTAGCGGGGACACAGATACGCAGTATTTT. Amino acid sequence: CASRRTSGDTDTQYF.